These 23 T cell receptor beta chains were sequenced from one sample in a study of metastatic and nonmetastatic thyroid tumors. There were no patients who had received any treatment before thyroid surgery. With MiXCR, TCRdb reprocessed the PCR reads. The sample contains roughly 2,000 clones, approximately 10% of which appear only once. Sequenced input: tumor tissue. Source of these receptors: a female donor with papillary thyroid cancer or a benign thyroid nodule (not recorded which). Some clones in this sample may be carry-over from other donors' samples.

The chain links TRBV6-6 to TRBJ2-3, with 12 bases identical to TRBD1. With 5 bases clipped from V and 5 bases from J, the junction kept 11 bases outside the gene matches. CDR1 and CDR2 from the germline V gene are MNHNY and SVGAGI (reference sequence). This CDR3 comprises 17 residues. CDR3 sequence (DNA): TGTGCCAGCAGTCGGAACCGGGACAGGGGGCCGGGAGATACGCAGTATTTT. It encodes CASSRNRDRGPGDTQYF.

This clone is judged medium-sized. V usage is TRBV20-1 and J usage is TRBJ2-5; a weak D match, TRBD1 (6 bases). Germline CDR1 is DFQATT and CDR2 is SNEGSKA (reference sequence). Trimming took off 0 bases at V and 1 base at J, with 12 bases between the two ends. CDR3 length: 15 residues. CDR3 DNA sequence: TGCAGTGCTAGAGAATCCCGGGACATCCAAGAGACCCAGTACTTC. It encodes CSARESRDIQETQYF.

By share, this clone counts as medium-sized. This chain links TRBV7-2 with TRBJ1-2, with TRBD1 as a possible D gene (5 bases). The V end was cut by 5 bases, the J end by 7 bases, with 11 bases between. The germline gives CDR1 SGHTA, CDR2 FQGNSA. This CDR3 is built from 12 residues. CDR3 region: CASSARESGYTF. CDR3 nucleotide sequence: TGTGCCAGCAGCGCCAGGGAATCTGGCTACACCTTC.

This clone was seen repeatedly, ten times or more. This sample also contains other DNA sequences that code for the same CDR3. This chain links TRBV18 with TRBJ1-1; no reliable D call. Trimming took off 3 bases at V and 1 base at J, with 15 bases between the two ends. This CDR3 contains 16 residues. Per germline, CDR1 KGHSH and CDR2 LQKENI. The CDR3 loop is CASSPPSRGSNTEAFF. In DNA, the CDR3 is TGTGCCAGCTCACCCCCTTCGCGGGGATCGAACACTGAAGCTTTCTTT.

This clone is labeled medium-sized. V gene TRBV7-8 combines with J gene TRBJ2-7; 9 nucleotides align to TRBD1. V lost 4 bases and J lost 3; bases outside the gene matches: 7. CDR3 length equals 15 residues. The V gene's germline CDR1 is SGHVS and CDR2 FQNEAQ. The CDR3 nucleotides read TGTGCCAGCAGCTCCAGAGGGACAGGGATCTACGAGCAGTACTTC. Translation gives CASSSRGTGIYEQYF.

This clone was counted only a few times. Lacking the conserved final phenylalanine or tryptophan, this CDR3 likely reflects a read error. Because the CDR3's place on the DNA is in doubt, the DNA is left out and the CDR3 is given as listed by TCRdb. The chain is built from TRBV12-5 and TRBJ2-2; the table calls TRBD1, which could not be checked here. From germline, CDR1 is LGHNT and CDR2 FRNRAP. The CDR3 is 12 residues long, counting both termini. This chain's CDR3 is CASEPGTGEPFS.

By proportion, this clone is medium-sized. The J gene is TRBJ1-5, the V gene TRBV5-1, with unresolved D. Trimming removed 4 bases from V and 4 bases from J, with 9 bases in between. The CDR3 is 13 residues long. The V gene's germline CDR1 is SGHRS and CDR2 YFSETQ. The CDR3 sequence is CASSLDGNQPQHF. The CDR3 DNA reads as TGCGCCAGCAGCCTTGACGGGAATCAGCCCCAGCATTTT.

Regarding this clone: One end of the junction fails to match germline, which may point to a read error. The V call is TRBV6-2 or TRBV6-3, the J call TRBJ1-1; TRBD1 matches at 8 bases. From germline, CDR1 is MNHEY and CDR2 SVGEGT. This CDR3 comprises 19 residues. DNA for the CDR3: TGTGCCAGCAGTTACTCAGCGGGACAGGACCGTGCCGGGGGCACTGAAGCTTTCTTC. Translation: CASSYSAGQDRAGGTEAFF.

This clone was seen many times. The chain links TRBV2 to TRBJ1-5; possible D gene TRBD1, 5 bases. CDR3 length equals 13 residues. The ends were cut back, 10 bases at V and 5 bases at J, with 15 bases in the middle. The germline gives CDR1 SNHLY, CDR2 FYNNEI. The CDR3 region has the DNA TGTGCCATACGCCGGGACCGGGATCAGCCCCAGCATTTT. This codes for CAIRRDRDQPQHF.

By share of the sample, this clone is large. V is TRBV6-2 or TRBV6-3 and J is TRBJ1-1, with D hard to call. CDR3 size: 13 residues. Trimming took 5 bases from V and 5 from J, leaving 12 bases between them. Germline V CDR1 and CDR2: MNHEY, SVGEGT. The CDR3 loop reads CASSDDGWTEAFF. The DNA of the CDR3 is TGTGCCAGCAGTGACGACGGGTGGACTGAAGCTTTCTTT.

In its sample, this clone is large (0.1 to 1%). DNA for the CDR3: TGCGCCAGCAGTGTTGGCGGGGATGAGCAGTTCTTC. This encodes CASSVGGDEQFF. The chain recombines TRBV10-2 with TRBJ2-1; tentatively, D is TRBD2 (6 bases). V was cut by 4 bases and J by 8 bases, with 9 bases left in between. CDR3 size: 12 residues. Germline V gene data show CDR1 as WSHSY and CDR2 as SAAADI.

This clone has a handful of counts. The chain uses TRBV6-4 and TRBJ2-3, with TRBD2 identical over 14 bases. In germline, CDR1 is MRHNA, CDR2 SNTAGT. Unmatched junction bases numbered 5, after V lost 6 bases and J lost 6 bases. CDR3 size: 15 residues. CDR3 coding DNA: TGTGCCAGCAGGACTAGCGGGGGGGCGCGGGATACGCAGTATTTT. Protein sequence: CASRTSGGARDTQYF.

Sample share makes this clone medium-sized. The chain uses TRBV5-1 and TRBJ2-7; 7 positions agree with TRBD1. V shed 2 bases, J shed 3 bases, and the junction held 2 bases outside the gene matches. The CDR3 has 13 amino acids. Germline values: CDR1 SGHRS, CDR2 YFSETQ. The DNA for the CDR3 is TGCGCCAGCAGCTTAGGGACAGACTACGAGCAGTACTTC. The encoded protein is CASSLGTDYEQYF.

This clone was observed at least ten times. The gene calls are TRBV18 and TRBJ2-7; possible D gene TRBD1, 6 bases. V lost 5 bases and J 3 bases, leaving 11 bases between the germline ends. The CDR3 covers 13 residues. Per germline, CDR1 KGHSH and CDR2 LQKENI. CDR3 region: CASSTGQIYEQYF. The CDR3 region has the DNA TGTGCCAGCTCAACCGGACAGATCTACGAGCAGTACTTC. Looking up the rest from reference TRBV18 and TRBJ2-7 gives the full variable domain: NAGVMQNPRHLVRRRGQEARLRCSPMKGHSHVYWYRQLPEEGLKFMVYLQKENIIDESGMPKERFSAEFPKEGPSILRIQQVVRGDSAAYFCASSTGQIYEQYFGPGTRLTVT.

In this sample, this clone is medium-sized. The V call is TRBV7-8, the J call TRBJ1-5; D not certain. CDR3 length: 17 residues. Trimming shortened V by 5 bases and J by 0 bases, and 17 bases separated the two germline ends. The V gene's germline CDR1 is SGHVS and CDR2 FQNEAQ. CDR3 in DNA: TGTGCCAGCAGCCCATTTTGGGGTGACTATAGCAATCAGCCCCAGCATTTT. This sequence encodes CASSPFWGDYSNQPQHF. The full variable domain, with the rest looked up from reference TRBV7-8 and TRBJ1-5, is GAGVSQSPRYKVAKRGQDVALRCDPISGHVSLFWYQQALGQGPEFLTYFQNEAQLDKSGLPSDRFFAERPEGSVSTLKIQRTQQEDSAVYLCASSPFWGDYSNQPQHFGDGTRLSIL.

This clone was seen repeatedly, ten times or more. CDR3 sequence (DNA): TGTGCCAGCAGCGCAAGGACAGCGGTAGTGAAAAATGAGCAGTTCTTC. Encoded protein: CASSARTAVVKNEQFF. The chain carries TRBV9 and TRBJ2-1, with D tentatively TRBD1 (6 bases). V was shortened by 3 bases and J by 7 bases, with 20 bases between the two germline ends. Germline V CDR1 and CDR2: SGDLS, YYNGEE. This CDR3 spans 16 amino acids.

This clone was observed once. CDR3 residues: CAINRGANTGELFF. The CDR3 nucleotides read TGTGCCATCAACCGGGGGGCTAACACCGGGGAGCTGTTTTTT. The rearrangement links TRBV9 to TRBJ2-2; D is possibly TRBD2 (7 bases). This CDR3 contains 14 residues. CDR1 is SGDLS, CDR2 YYNGEE, per germline. The germline V and J ends were trimmed by 9 bases and 2 bases, with 14 bases remaining between them.

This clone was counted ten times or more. The CDR3 sequence is CSAFGEVSGVHTGELFF. The CDR3, as DNA: TGCAGTGCTTTCGGGGAGGTTTCAGGGGTGCACACCGGGGAGCTGTTTTTT. The chain combines TRBV20-1 with TRBJ2-2, with D perhaps being TRBD1 or TRBD2 (6 bases each). Germline V gene lookup returns CDR1 DFQATT and CDR2 SNEGSKA (reference sequence). V shed 5 bases and J shed 3 bases, with 22 bases lying between them. The CDR3 covers 17 residues.

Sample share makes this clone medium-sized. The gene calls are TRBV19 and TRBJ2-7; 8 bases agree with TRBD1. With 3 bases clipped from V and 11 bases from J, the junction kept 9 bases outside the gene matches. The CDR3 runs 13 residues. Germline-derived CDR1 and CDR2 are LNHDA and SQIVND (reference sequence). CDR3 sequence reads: CASSMSDRDYEYF. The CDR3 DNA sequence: TGTGCCAGTAGTATGTCGGACAGGGATTACGAGTACTTC.

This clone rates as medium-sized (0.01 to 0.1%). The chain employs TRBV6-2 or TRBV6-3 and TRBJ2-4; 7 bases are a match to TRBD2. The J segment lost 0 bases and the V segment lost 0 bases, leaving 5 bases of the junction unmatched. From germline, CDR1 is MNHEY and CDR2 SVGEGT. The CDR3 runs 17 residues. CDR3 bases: TGTGCCAGCAGTTACTCGTCTAGCGGAGTAGCCAAAAACATTCAGTACTTC. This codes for CASSYSSSGVAKNIQYF.

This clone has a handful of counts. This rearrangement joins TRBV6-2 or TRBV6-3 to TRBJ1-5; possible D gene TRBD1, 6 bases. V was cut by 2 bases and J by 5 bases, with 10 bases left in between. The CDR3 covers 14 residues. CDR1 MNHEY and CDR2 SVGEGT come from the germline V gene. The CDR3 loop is CASSYEGGHQPQHF. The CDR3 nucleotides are TGTGCCAGCAGTTACGAGGGGGGCCATCAGCCCCAGCATTTT.

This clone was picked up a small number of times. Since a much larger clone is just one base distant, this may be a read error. In nucleotides, the CDR3 is TGTGCCGGCAGCCGCGATAGCGATGGTACGCAGTATTTT. This codes for CAGSRDSDGTQYF. The chain couples TRBV5-4 to TRBJ2-3; possible D gene TRBD2, 5 bases. The CDR3 is 13 residues long. Germline V gene data show CDR1 as SGHNT and CDR2 as YYREEE (reference sequence). Using reference TRBV5-4 and TRBJ2-3 for the parts outside the CDR3, the full variable domain is ETGVTQSPTHLIKTRGQQVTLRCSSQSGHNTVSWYQQALGQGPQFIFQYYREEENGRGNFPPRFSGLQFPNYSSELNVNALELDDSALYLCAGSRDSDGTQYFGPGTRLTVL.

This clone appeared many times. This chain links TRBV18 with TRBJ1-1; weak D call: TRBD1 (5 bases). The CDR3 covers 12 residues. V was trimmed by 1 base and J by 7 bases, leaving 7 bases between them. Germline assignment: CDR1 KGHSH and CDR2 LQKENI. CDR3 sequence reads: CASSPRQGEAFF. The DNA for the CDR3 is TGTGCCAGCTCACCACGCCAGGGTGAAGCTTTCTTT.